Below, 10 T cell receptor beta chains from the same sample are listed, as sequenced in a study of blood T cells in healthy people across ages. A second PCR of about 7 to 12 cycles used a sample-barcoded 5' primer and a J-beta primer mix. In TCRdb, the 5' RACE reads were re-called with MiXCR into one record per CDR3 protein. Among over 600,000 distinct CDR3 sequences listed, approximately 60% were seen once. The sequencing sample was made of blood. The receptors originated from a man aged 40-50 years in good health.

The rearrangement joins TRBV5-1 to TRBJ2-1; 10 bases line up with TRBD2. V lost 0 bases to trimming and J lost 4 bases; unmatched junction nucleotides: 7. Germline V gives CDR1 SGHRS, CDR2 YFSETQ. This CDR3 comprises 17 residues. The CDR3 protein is CASSLELLAGTYNEQFF. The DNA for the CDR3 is TGCGCCAGCAGCTTGGAATTACTAGCGGGGACTTACAATGAGCAGTTCTTC.

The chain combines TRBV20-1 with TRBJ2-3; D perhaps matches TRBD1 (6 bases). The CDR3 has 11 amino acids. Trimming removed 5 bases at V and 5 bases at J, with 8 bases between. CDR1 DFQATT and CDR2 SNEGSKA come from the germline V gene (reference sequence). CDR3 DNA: TGCAGTGCTCTGACAGGAGATACGCAGTATTTT. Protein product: CSALTGDTQYF.

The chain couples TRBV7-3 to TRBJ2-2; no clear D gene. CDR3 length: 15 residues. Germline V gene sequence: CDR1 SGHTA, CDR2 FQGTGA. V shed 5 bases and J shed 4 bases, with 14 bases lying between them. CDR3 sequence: CASSRTPMSTGELFF. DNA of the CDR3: TGTGCCAGCAGCAGAACCCCCATGAGCACCGGGGAGCTGTTTTTT.

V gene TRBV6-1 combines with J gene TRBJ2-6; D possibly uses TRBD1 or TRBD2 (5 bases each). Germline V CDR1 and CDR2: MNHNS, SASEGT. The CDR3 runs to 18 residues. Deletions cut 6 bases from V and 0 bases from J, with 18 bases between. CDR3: CASRTGHGVNSGANVLTF. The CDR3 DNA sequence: TGTGCCAGCAGAACGGGGCACGGGGTAAACTCTGGGGCCAACGTCCTGACTTTC.

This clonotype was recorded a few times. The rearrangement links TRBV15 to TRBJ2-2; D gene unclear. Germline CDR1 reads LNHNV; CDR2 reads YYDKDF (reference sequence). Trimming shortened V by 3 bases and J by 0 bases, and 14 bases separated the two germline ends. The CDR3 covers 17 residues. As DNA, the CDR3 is TGTGCCACCAGCAGGGCCGCTAGGAGCGCGAACACCGGGGAGCTGTTTTTT. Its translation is CATSRAARSANTGELFF.

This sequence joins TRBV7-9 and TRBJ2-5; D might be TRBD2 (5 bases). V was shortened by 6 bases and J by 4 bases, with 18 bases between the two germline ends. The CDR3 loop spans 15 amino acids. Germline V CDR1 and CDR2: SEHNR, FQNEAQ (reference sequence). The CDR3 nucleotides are TGTGCCAGCAGAGGAGGCCCTCCCCCCGCAGAGACCCAGTACTTC. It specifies CASRGGPPPAETQYF.

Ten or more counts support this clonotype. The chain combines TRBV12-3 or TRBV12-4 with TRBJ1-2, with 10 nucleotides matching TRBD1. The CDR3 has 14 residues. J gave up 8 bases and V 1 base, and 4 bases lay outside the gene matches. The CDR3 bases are TGTGCCAGCAGTTTAGTCGGGACAGGGGCCGGCTACACCTTC. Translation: CASSLVGTGAGYTF.

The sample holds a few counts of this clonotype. The CDR3 is CATSDTSGGVGETQYF. The CDR3 region has the DNA TGTGCCACCAGTGATACCTCCGGGGGGGTAGGAGAGACCCAGTACTTC. The chain employs TRBV24-1 and TRBJ2-5; 8 bases fit TRBD2. From germline, CDR1 is KGHDR and CDR2 SFDVKD. The CDR3 runs to 16 residues. V shed 3 bases and J 4 bases; nucleotides not matched to a gene: 9.

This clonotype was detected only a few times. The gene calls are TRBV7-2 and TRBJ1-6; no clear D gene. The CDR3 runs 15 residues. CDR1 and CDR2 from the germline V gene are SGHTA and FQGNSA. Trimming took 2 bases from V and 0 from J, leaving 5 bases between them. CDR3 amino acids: CASSLMSSYNSPLHF. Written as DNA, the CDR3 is TGTGCCAGCAGCTTAATGAGCTCCTATAATTCACCCCTCCACTTT.

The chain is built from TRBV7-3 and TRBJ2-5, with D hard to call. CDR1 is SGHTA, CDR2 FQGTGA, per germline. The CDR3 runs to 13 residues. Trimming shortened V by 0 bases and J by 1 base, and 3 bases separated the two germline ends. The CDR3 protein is CASSLTFQETQYF. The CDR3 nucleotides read TGTGCCAGCAGCTTAACCTTCCAAGAGACCCAGTACTTC.